Given below is one TCR beta chain in context. The target of this receptor is not known. There are no base qualities to consult, and no much larger clone falls within one base. TCRbeta CDR3 regions were amplified from genomic DNA by means of the immunoSEQ Assay, a bias-controlled multiplex PCR. The authors processed their data as follows. Within the assay, amplification of reference gene primers was used to estimate how many nucleated cells each sample contained. To quantify the absolute abundance of each unique TCRbeta CDR3 rearrangement, sequence reads were collapsed and filtered. For each sample, productive Simpson clonality was calculated by taking the square root of Simpson's diversity index across productive rearrangements. Drawn from immuneACCESS, this table holds only the in-frame rearrangements with V and J called that TCRdb kept. Clones are partly lost; checked studies trace under half to an unresolved V gene and leave the rest unexplained. Clone size and the V and J calls come from that table; the DNA yielded D and trimming. The sample table holds 250,000 to 300,000 clones, of which over 75% were seen once. The ten biggest clones cover 0.75% to 1% of the sample.

The sample originates from a study of blood T cell repertoires in COVID-19 (dated by TCRdb to 2020 to 2021). For the wider study: Collaborator samples came from the United States, Italy and Spain and covered acute and convalescent phases of COVID-19. The dataset comprised deeply sampled blood TCRbeta repertoires from subjects exposed to, actively infected with, or recovered from COVID-19. The samples were drawn from two sources: the first 160 participants of the ongoing ImmuneRACE study, and 950 to 1,500 subjects contributed by 6 global collaborators. Nearly every sample came with metadata listing a de-identified subject ID, COVID-19 status, age in years and sex. A freely available public database, intended as a resource for researchers studying the immune response to SARS-CoV-2, is where the repertoires were released. Where HLA class I and class II types were available, the types were taken from metadata supplied by the sample provider, not from assay-based typing. The material from the prospective study consisted of cDNA or gDNA derived from T cells, B-cell-depleted T cells, or PBMCs.

Overall study outcomes, separate from this receptor: How much clinical and demographic metadata was included differed by source and by participant, and the metadata was provided uncurated.

In the prospective study, participants were about 18 to 95 years old, resided in fewer than 25 geographic areas of the United States, and were enrolled through a virtual design. In the prospective study, cohorts were assigned on the basis of participant-reported clinical history obtained from a screening survey and a study questionnaire. Recovered participants in ImmuneRACE Cohort 3 were defined as having two consecutive negative NP/OP PCR tests, clearance from a healthcare professional, or resolution of symptoms. Each participant in the prospective study had whole blood, serum and a nasopharyngeal or oropharyngeal swab collected by mobile phlebotomists. Prospective study participants could optionally give additional blood draws and questionnaires over a roughly 2-month period. Blood samples from the prospective study were shipped frozen or at room temperature prior to DNA extraction. There are 16 amino acids in the CDR3, from cysteine to phenylalanine inclusive. Just CDR3 DNA is preserved here, 48 bases in frame from base 1. The germline V gene encodes CDR1 MGHRA and CDR2 YSYEKL. Trimmed from V: 1 base; trimmed from J: 1 base; junction bases lacking a gene match: 5.

The chain employs TRBV4-1 and TRBJ2-3; TRBD2 matches 7 bases in the middle. The specimen was PBMCs or T cells enriched from blood (not recorded which). This receptor was obtained from a woman in her 30s who had recovered from COVID-19. The CDR3 amino acid sequence is: CASSQGFAGGTDTQYF. DNA sequence: TGCGCCAGCAGCCAAGGCTTTGCGGGAGGCACAGATACGCAGTATTTT.